This T cell receptor beta chain was recovered during a study of T and B cells in COVID-19 patients. Overall study: Critical illness requiring mechanical ventilation or extracorporeal membrane oxygenation affected 12 of 20 active-infection patients. Study-level results: Patients with COVID-19 reportedly showed strongly skewed T cell receptor beta variable and joining gene usage. Few blood samples existed from mildly ill patients during symptoms or early in severe cases.

In the case of this clonotype: What it binds is unknown.

TRB was amplified from roughly 250-500 ng of blood genomic DNA. The CDR3 is made up of 14 amino acids. The V and J ends lost 2 bases and 1 base respectively, with 9 bases between them. Germline V gene lookup returns CDR1 SGHRS and CDR2 YFSETQ. BIOMED2 TRB-A/B primer pools were used in multiplex TRB PCR. TCRdb reprocessed the multiplex PCR reads via MiXCR and lists one record per CDR3 protein. The sample shows fewer than 15,000 distinct CDR3 sequences, less than 35% of them seen only once. This TCR came from a human donor who had recovered from COVID-19. The V and J genes are TRBV5-1 and TRBJ2-5; TRBD2 might be the D (6 bases). Sequenced sample: blood. The CDR3 here is CASSLGGAQETQYF. DNA for the CDR3: TGCGCCAGCAGCTTAGGCGGGGCCCAAGAGACCCAGTACTTC.